This T cell receptor beta chain is from a study of T cell changes during pregnancy in multiple sclerosis. Looked up from germline, CDR1 is MNHNY and CDR2 is SVGAGI (reference sequence). J gave up 3 bases and V 8 bases, and 16 bases lay outside the gene matches. The CDR3 has 16 amino acids. The assay was immunoSEQ multiplex PCR, and TCRdb's table has in-frame clones only and misses some. The repertoire includes over 35,000 clones, roughly nine tenths of them detected once, and around 13% sits in the top ten. Sequences were derived from CD8+ T cells from peripheral blood mononuclear cells, sampled in the first trimester of pregnancy. This sequence was found in a female donor with multiple sclerosis, enrolled in a pregnancy study. The rearrangement joins TRBV6-6 to TRBJ2-7, with 7 bases fitting TRBD1. The DNA for the CDR3 is TGTGCCAGCCAGGGTGAAGGCCCCGGGACAGTCTACGAGCAGTACTTC. Its protein is CASQGEGPGTVYEQYF.